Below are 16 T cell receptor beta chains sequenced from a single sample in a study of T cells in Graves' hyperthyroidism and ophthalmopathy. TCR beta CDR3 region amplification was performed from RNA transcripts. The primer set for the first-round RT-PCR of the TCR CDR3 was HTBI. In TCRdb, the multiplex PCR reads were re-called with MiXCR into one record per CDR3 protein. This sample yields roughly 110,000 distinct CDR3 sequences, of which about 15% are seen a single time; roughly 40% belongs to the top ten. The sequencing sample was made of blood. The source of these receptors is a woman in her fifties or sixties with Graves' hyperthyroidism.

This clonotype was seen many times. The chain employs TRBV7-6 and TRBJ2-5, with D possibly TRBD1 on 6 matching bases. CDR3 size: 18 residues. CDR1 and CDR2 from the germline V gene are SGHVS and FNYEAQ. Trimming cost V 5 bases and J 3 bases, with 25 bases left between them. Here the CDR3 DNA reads TGTGCCAGCAGCCAAAAGGTCTTGCCAGGGGCCCGTAAAGAGACCCAGTACTTC. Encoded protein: CASSQKVLPGARKETQYF.

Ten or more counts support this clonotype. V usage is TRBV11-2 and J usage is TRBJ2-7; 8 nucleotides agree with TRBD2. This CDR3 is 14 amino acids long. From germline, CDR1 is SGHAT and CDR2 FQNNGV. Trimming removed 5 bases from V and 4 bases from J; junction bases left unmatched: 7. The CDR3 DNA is TGTGCCAGCAGCCCGGGGGGGCTCCCGTACGAGCAGTACGTC. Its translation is CASSPGGLPYEQYV.

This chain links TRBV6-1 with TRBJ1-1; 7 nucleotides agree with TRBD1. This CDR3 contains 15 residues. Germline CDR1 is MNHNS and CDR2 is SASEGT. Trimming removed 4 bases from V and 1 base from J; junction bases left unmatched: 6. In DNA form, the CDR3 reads TGTGCCAGCAGTGCCTTGGGACAGCGGAACACTGAAGCTTTCTTT. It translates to CASSALGQRNTEAFF.

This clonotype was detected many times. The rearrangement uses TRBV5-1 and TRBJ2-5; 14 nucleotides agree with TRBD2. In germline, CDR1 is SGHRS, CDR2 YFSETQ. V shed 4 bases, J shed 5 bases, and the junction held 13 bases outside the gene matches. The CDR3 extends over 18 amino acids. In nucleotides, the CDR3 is TGCGCCAGCAGCATAGGGACTAGCGGGAGCGGTCCATATGAGACCCAGTACTTC. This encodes CASSIGTSGSGPYETQYF.

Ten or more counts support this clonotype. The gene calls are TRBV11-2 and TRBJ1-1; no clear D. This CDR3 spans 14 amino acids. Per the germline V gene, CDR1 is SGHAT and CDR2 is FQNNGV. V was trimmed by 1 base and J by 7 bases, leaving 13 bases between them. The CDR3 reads CASSLVSRPREAFF. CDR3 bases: TGTGCCAGCAGCTTAGTCAGTCGACCGCGTGAAGCTTTCTTT.

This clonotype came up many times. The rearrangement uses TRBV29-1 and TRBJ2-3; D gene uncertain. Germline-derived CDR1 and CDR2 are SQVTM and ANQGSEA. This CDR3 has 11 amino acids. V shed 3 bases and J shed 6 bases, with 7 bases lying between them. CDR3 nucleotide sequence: TGCAGCGTTGAGGTGGAGGATACGCAGTATTTT. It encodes CSVEVEDTQYF.

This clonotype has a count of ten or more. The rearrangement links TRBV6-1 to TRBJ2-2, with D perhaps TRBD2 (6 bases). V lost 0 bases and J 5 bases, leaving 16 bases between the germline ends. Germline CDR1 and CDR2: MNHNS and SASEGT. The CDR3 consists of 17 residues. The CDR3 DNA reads TGTGCCAGCAGTGAAGCGCTAGGACTCGGAGGGACCGGGGAGCTGTTTTTT. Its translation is CASSEALGLGGTGELFF.

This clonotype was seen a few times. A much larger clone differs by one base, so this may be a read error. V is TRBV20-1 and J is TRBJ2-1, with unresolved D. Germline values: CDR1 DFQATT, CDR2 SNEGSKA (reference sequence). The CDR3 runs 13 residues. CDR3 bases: TGCAGTGCTGGAGAGAGTTCCCCATGGGAGCAGTTCTTC. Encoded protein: CSAGESSPWEQFF.

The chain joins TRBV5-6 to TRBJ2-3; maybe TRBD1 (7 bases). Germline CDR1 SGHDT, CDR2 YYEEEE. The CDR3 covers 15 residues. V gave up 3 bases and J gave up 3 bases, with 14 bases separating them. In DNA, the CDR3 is TGTGCCAGCAGCTCAGGGGGGCTCCAAACAGATACGCAGTATTTT. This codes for CASSSGGLQTDTQYF.

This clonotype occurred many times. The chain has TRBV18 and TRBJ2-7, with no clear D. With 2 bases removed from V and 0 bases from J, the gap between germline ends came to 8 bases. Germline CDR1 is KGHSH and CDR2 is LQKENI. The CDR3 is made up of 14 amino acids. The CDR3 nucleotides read TGTGCCAGCTCACCAGCCGCCCGCTCCTACGAGCAGTACTTC. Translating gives CASSPAARSYEQYF.

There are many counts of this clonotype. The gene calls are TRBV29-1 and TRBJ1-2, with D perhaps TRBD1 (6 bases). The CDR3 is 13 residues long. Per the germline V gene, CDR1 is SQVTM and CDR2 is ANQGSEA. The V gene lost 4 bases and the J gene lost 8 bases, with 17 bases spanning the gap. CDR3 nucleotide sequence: TGCAGCGTTGCTCAGGGGTCTAAGGAAGGCTACACCTTC. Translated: CSVAQGSKEGYTF.

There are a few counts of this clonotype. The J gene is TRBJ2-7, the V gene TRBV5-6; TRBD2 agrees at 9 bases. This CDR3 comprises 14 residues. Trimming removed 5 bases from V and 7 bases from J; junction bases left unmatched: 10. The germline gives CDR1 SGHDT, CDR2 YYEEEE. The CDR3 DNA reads TGTGCCAGCAGTTCTGGACTAGCGAGTCGGGAGCAGTACTTC. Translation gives CASSSGLASREQYF. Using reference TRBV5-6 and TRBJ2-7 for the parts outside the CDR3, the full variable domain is DAGVTQSPTHLIKTRGQQVTLRCSPKSGHDTVSWYQQALGQGPQFIFQYYEEEERQRGNFPDRFSGHQFPNYSSELNVNALLLGDSALYLCASSSGLASREQYFGPGTRLTVT.

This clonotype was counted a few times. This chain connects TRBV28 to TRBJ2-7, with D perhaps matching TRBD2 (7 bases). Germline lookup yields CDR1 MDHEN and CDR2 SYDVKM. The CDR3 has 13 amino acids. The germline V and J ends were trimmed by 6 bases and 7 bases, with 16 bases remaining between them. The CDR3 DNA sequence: TGTGCCAGCAGACAAGGGGGGGCGCGAGAGCAGTACGTC. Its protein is CASRQGGAREQYV.

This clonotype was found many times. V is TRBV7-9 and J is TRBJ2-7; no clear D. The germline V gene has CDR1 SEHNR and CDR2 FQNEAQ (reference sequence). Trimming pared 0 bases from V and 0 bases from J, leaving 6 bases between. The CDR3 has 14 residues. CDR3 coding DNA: TGTGCCAGCAGCTTAGCCACTGACTCCTACGAGCAGTACTTC. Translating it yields CASSLATDSYEQYF.

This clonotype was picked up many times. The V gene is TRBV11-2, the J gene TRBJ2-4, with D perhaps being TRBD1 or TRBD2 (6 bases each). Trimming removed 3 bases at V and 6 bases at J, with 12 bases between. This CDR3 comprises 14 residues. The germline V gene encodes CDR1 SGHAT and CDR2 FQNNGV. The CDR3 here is CASSFSGAPNIQYF. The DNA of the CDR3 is TGTGCCAGCAGCTTTTCGGGGGCGCCAAACATTCAGTACTTC. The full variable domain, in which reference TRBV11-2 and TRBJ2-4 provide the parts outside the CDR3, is EAGVAQSPRYKIIEKRQSVAFWCNPISGHATLYWYQQILGQGPKLLIQFQNNGVVDDSQLPKDRFSAERLKGVDSTLKIQPAKLEDSAVYLCASSFSGAPNIQYFGAGTRLSVL.

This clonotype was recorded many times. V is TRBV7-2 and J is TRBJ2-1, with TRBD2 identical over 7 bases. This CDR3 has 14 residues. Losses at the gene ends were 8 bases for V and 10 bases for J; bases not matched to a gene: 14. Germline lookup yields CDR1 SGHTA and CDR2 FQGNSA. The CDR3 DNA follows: TGTGCCAGCGCGCTTGGGGCGGGAGTGTCCGAGCAGTTCTTC. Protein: CASALGAGVSEQFF. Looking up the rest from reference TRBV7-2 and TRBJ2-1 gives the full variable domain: GAGVSQSPSNKVTEKGKDVELRCDPISGHTALYWYRQSLGQGLEFLIYFQGNSAPDKSGLPSDRFSAERTGGSVSTLTIQRTQQEDSAVYLCASALGAGVSEQFFGPGTRLTVL.